Listed here are 18 T cell receptor beta chains from one sample, sequenced in a study of blood T cell repertoires in COVID-19. Some clones are missing from TCRdb's copy, which holds only in-frame ones; the method was immunoSEQ multiplex PCR. The data contain 250,000 or so clones, 82% of them singletons. The sequenced sample consisted of peripheral blood. These TCRs come from an elderly woman with acute or convalescent COVID-19.

This chain uses TRBV30 with TRBJ2-1; 11 bases line up with TRBD2. The CDR3 covers 15 residues. With 1 base clipped from V and 4 bases from J, the junction kept 3 bases outside the gene matches. Germline CDR1 GTSNPN, CDR2 SVGIG (reference sequence). In DNA, the CDR3 is TGTGCCTGGAGTGCGGGACTAGCGGAATACAATGAGCAGTTCTTC. This encodes CAWSAGLAEYNEQFF. Combining the CDR3 with reference TRBV30 and TRBJ2-1 gives the whole variable domain SQTIHQWPATLVQPVGSPLSLECTVEGTSNPNLYWYRQAAGRGLQLLFYSVGIGQISSEVPQNLSASRPQDRQFILSSKKLLLSDSGFYLCAWSAGLAEYNEQFFGPGTRLTVL.

DNA for the CDR3: TGTGCCAGCAGTACCACAGGATCCAGTCAGGGTCGGTTTTTT. Translated: CASSTTGSSQGRFF. V and J are TRBV7-2 and TRBJ1-4, with TRBD1 as a possible D gene (5 bases). The V end was cut by 6 bases, the J end by 16 bases, with 24 bases between. The CDR3 runs to 14 residues. Germline CDR1 reads SGHTA; CDR2 reads FQGNSA.

V gene TRBV5-5 combines with J gene TRBJ1-1; TRBD1 agrees at 7 bases. CDR1 is SGHKS, CDR2 YYEKEE, per germline (reference sequence). The V segment lost 4 bases and the J segment 6 bases; nucleotides outside the gene matches: 12. The CDR3 consists of 15 residues. CDR3 in DNA: TGTGCCAGCAGCCCTCCGACAGGGTTGGCCGCTGAAGCTTTCTTT. Its protein product is CASSPPTGLAAEAFF.

CDR3 bases: TGTGCCAGCGGACCCCTGCCAGGGGCCGAGACCCAGTACTTC. It yields the protein CASGPLPGAETQYF. The gene calls are TRBV9 and TRBJ2-5, with D perhaps TRBD1 (6 bases). V lost 7 bases and J lost 5, with 18 bases in between. The CDR3 sequence is 14 residues long. CDR1 SGDLS and CDR2 YYNGEE come from the germline V gene.

The chain recombines TRBV28 with TRBJ1-5, with 7 bases fitting TRBD1. The J segment lost 6 bases and the V segment lost 4 bases, leaving 9 bases of the junction unmatched. This CDR3 has 15 residues. Germline V lookup: CDR1 MDHEN, CDR2 SYDVKM. CDR3 in amino acids: CASSSTRQGAQPQHF. The CDR3 DNA sequence: TGTGCCAGCAGTTCAACTCGACAGGGTGCTCAGCCCCAGCATTTT. Full variable domain (remainder filled in from reference TRBV28 and TRBJ1-5): DVKVTQSSRYLVKRTGEKVFLECVQDMDHENMFWYRQDPGLGLRLIYFSYDVKMKEKGDIPEGYSVSREKKERFSLILESASTNQTSMYLCASSSTRQGAQPQHFGDGTRLSIL.

This clone was observed a single time. The chain carries TRBV24-1 and TRBJ1-2, with 9 bases aligning to TRBD1. With V trimmed by 9 bases and J by 2 bases, 6 bases remained unmatched. Germline-derived CDR1 and CDR2 are KGHDR and SFDVKD. This CDR3 contains 14 residues. The CDR3, as DNA: TGTGCCACCGGCGGGGACAGGGAAAACTATGGCTACACCTTC. It yields the protein CATGGDRENYGYTF.

The chain recombines TRBV6-5 with TRBJ2-2, with D possibly being TRBD1 (6 bases). Trimming took 0 bases from V and 8 from J, leaving 13 bases between them. The length of the CDR3 is 15 residues. Germline V gives CDR1 MNHEY, CDR2 SVGAGI. The CDR3 is CASSYSVQGPGELFF. DNA for the CDR3: TGTGCCAGCAGTTACTCTGTACAGGGACCGGGGGAGCTGTTTTTT.

This clone has just one count. This chain's CDR3 is CASRGRGARNEQFF. For the CDR3, the DNA is TGTGCCAGCAGGGGGCGGGGGGCGAGGAATGAGCAGTTCTTC. This sequence joins TRBV5-6 and TRBJ2-1; 8 bases are a match to TRBD2. CDR3 size: 14 residues. CDR1 SGHDT and CDR2 YYEEEE come from the germline V gene. J lost 7 bases, V lost 5 bases, and 8 bases had no gene match.

The chain has TRBV5-6 and TRBJ1-1; D is unresolved. V lost 0 bases, J lost 10 bases, and 10 bases lay in between. Germline V gene lookup returns CDR1 SGHDT and CDR2 YYEEEE. There are 12 residues in the CDR3. The CDR3 bases are TGTGCCAGCAGCTTGGCAGAAGCGCGAGCTTTCTTT. Encoded protein: CASSLAEARAFF. The variable domain in full, completed from reference TRBV5-6 and TRBJ1-1, reads DAGVTQSPTHLIKTRGQQVTLRCSPKSGHDTVSWYQQALGQGPQFIFQYYEEEERQRGNFPDRFSGHQFPNYSSELNVNALLLGDSALYLCASSLAEARAFFGQGTRLTVV.

The rearrangement uses TRBV7-2 and TRBJ2-1; 8 bases map to TRBD2. There are 14 residues in the CDR3. V shed 3 bases, J shed 6 bases, and the junction held 4 bases outside the gene matches. Germline V gene lookup returns CDR1 SGHTA and CDR2 FQGNSA. The CDR3: CASSLQREINEQFF. The CDR3 DNA follows: TGTGCCAGCAGCTTGCAGCGGGAGATCAATGAGCAGTTCTTC.

The chain carries TRBV6-5 and TRBJ1-2; tentatively, D is TRBD1 (5 bases). This CDR3 comprises 12 residues. The germline V gene encodes CDR1 MNHEY and CDR2 SVGAGI. The V gene lost 9 bases and the J gene lost 2 bases, with 10 bases spanning the gap. For the CDR3, the DNA is TGTGCCAGTTCTCGGGGGAACTATGGCTACACCTTC. It codes for CASSRGNYGYTF.

This clone has more than one count but fewer than ten. The chain joins TRBV7-2 to TRBJ2-7; the match to TRBD2 covers 13 bases. V lost 4 bases and J lost 4; bases outside the gene matches: 7. This CDR3 has 16 amino acids. The germline gives CDR1 SGHTA, CDR2 FQGNSA. CDR3 sequence: CASSSRTSGGRYEQYF. CDR3 DNA sequence: TGTGCCAGCAGCTCTAGGACTAGCGGGGGACGTTACGAGCAGTACTTC.

The V gene is TRBV28, the J gene TRBJ1-5; 7 nucleotides line up with TRBD1. The CDR3 consists of 15 residues. In germline, CDR1 is MDHEN, CDR2 SYDVKM. The V and J ends lost 6 bases and 3 bases, in that order; junction bases with no gene match: 8. CDR3 protein: CASRSRDSNNQPQHF. CDR3 bases: TGTGCCAGCAGGTCCCGGGACAGCAACAATCAGCCCCAGCATTTT. The full variable domain, in which reference TRBV28 and TRBJ1-5 provide the parts outside the CDR3, is DVKVTQSSRYLVKRTGEKVFLECVQDMDHENMFWYRQDPGLGLRLIYFSYDVKMKEKGDIPEGYSVSREKKERFSLILESASTNQTSMYLCASRSRDSNNQPQHFGDGTRLSIL.

This sequence joins TRBV7-2 and TRBJ1-5; 10 bases align to TRBD1. The CDR3 loop spans 15 amino acids. CDR1 and CDR2 (germline): SGHTA, FQGNSA. The V segment lost 4 bases and the J segment 2 bases; nucleotides outside the gene matches: 2. The CDR3 DNA reads as TGTGCCAGCAGCTCCGGACAGGGGGGCAATCAGCCCCAGCATTTT. This gives the protein CASSSGQGGNQPQHF.

The chain employs TRBV11-2 and TRBJ2-3; D may be TRBD2 (5 bases). The V gene's germline CDR1 is SGHAT and CDR2 FQNNGV. Trimming stripped 1 base from V and 1 base from J, with 15 bases between. The length of the CDR3 is 17 residues. The CDR3 loop is CASSLGAWEFGTDTQYF. The CDR3 DNA follows: TGTGCCAGCAGCTTAGGAGCATGGGAGTTTGGCACAGATACGCAGTATTTT. The whole variable domain, remainder taken from reference TRBV11-2 and TRBJ2-3, is EAGVAQSPRYKIIEKRQSVAFWCNPISGHATLYWYQQILGQGPKLLIQFQNNGVVDDSQLPKDRFSAERLKGVDSTLKIQPAKLEDSAVYLCASSLGAWEFGTDTQYFGPGTRLTVL.

The chain couples TRBV5-1 to TRBJ2-7, with 9 bases fitting TRBD2. V lost 5 bases, J lost 6 bases, and 12 bases stayed unmatched. The CDR3 runs 15 residues. CDR1 and CDR2 (germline): SGHRS, YFSETQ. The CDR3 region is CASRGGVAGASEQYF. The DNA of the CDR3 is TGCGCCAGCAGGGGTGGGGTAGCGGGAGCTTCCGAGCAGTACTTC.

The chain is built from TRBV5-6 and TRBJ2-1; possibly TRBD2 for D (5 bases). Germline values: CDR1 SGHDT, CDR2 YYEEEE. This CDR3 is 12 amino acids long. Trimming took off 4 bases at V and 13 bases at J, with 15 bases between the two ends. CDR3 loop: CASSNNLAPQFF. The CDR3 DNA reads as TGTGCCAGCAGCAACAACCTAGCCCCACAGTTCTTC.

This clone was counted a single time. The rearrangement uses TRBV4-2 and TRBJ2-6; D perhaps matches TRBD1 (5 bases). The V gene lost 1 base and the J gene lost 2 bases, with 15 bases spanning the gap. Germline values: CDR1 LGHNA, CDR2 YNFKEQ. The CDR3 has 18 amino acids. The CDR3 reads CASSQAGRESAGANVLTF. CDR3 nucleotide sequence: TGTGCCAGCAGCCAAGCGGGCAGGGAATCGGCTGGGGCCAACGTCCTGACTTTC.